These T cell receptor beta chains were read from a single sample in a study of T-cell memory formation after mild COVID-19. TCRdb re-called the 5' RACE reads with MiXCR, one entry per CDR3 protein. The sample contains approximately 230,000 distinct CDR3 sequences, approximately 16% of which appear only once. The sample was PBMCs or a T cell subset sorted from them (not recorded which). The receptors stem from a man aged 18 to 30 who had mild COVID-19 (a few samples of this study predate the infection). Cell type and time point are not known. Each CDR3 is given with its conserved first and last residue. A D gene is named only where the DNA matches it firmly.

>TRBV4-2|TRBD1
CASSQLQGTQYF
>TRBV30|TRBD2
CAFGAGGRETQYF
>TRBV5-1|NA
CASSLVGTAGNTGELFF
>TRBV5-1|NA
CASNGGTYNEQFF
>TRBV12-3/TRBV12-4|NA
CASSLGLAGAGETQYF
>TRBV7-8|NA
CASSLAGTFPQETQYF
>TRBV7-3|NA
CASSLAPGTYNEQFF
>TRBV7-8|TRBD1
CASSLDRGREQYF
>TRBV5-1|NA
CASSLDGEPINSPLHF
>TRBV5-1|NA
CASSLDGRNTGELFF
>TRBV7-9|NA
CASSFLGSSLVLGANTEAFF
>TRBV20-1|NA
CSASSDSSSYEQYF
>TRBV28|NA
CASSLWDPGAGDIGGNQPQHF
>TRBV11-2|NA
CASSRNPKGLSGNTIYF
>TRBV27|NA
CASSPPGMPNEKLFF
>TRBV5-1|TRBD1
CASSWTGQGAGELFF
>TRBV29-1|NA
CSVGVYDTQYF
>TRBV5-8|TRBD1
CASSRQGASPLHF
>TRBV5-1|TRBD1
CASSTGTGGSREGYNEQFF
>TRBV7-2|TRBD2
CASSLEGTSGGYEQYF
>TRBV6-2/TRBV6-3|TRBD2
CASTVGLAGDYEQYF
>TRBV7-2|NA
CASSLASPGSYNEQFF